This is a list of T cell receptor beta chains from one sample in a study of T cell responses to AZD1222 COVID-19 vaccine. The table came from immunoSEQ multiplex PCR; TCRdb's copy has only in-frame clones and leaves some out. The sample holds 95,000 to 100,000 clones, approximately 90% seen once. The material sequenced was peripheral blood, taken on day 0 of AZD1222 vaccination. These receptors originate from an adult in good health. The CDR3 runs from the conserved cysteine through the conserved F or W. D genes are given only for firm matches. Size is omitted from some rows. Given values are once, few, many or a class for expanded clones.

V,size,J,D,length,DNA,CDR3
TRBV5-1,-,TRBJ1-2,-,15,TGCGCCAGCAGCTTGGAGGGATCAGCTAACTATGGCTACACCTTC,CASSLEGSANYGYTF
TRBV11-2,once,TRBJ2-7,-,14,TGTGCCAGCAGCTTATTGGCGGAATCCTACGAGCAGTACTTC,CASSLLAESYEQYF
TRBV2,-,TRBJ1-3,-,16,TGTGCCAGCAAGTTGGATGAACGGCTCTCTGGAAACACCATATATTTT,CASKLDERLSGNTIYF
TRBV28,-,TRBJ2-7,-,12,TGTGCCAGCAGTCCCCCCTCCTACGAGCAGTACTTC,CASSPPSYEQYF
TRBV19,-,TRBJ1-5,-,12,TGTGCCAGTGACGAGGGAAATCAGCCCCAGCATTTT,CASDEGNQPQHF
TRBV28,-,TRBJ2-1,TRBD1,12,TGTGCCACCGGGACAGGGGACAATGAGCAGTTCTTC,CATGTGDNEQFF
TRBV4-2,-,TRBJ2-7,-,13,TGTGCCAGCAGCCAAGGCACGGGCTACGAGCAGTACTTC,CASSQGTGYEQYF
TRBV4-1,-,TRBJ2-3,-,14,TGCGCCAGCAGCCCCAATTCGGTCGGGGATACGCAGTATTTT,CASSPNSVGDTQYF
TRBV5-1,-,TRBJ1-5,-,13,TGCGCCAGCAGCCCATATAGCAATCAGCCCCAGCATTTT,CASSPYSNQPQHF
TRBV6-5,-,TRBJ1-2,-,16,TGTGCCAGCAGTTTGGAACTTGGATTGTTTGGCCATGGCTACACCTTC,CASSLELGLFGHGYTF
TRBV6-1,-,TRBJ1-6,TRBD1,15,TGTGCCAGCAGTGAAGACGCAGGGGGCCATTCACCCCTCCACTTT,CASSEDAGGHSPLHF
TRBV27,-,TRBJ1-2,-,17,TGTGCCAGCAGTTTCTCCGGCAGGGGAGGATTACACTATGGCTACACCTTC,CASSFSGRGGLHYGYTF
TRBV5-6,-,TRBJ2-7,-,16,TGTGCCAGCAGCGATTCTTTATGGGTAAGCCACTACGAGCAGTACTTC,CASSDSLWVSHYEQYF
TRBV10-3,-,TRBJ2-5,-,13,TGTGCCATCAGTGAGGACGGCCAAGAGACCCAGTACTTC,CAISEDGQETQYF
TRBV20-1,-,TRBJ1-5,-,13,TGCAGTGCTAGTCTCAGTCTTAATCAGCCCCAGCATTTT,CSASLSLNQPQHF
TRBV19,-,TRBJ1-2,-,14,TGTGCCTCGACTCAAAATGGGGGTGGTGGTGGCTACACCTTC,CASTQNGGGGGYTF
TRBV18,-,TRBJ2-1,TRBD2,15,TGTGCCAGCTCAGGTAGCGGGGCCGGGAGAAATGAGCAGTTCTTC,CASSGSGAGRNEQFF
TRBV5-8,-,TRBJ2-7,-,15,TGTGCCAGCAGCTTGGAAGGGGGAATGAGCTACGAGCAGTACTTC,CASSLEGGMSYEQYF
TRBV27,once,TRBJ1-5,-,15,TGTGCCAGCAGTTTATCGTACAATAGCAATCAGCCCCAGCATTTT,CASSLSYNSNQPQHF
TRBV10-2,few,TRBJ1-1,-,11,TGCGCCAGCAGCCGTTACACTGAAGCTTTCTTT,CASSRYTEAFF
TRBV28,-,TRBJ2-7,-,14,TGTGCCAGCAGTCCCTTAAGATTCTCCTACGAGCAGTACTTC,CASSPLRFSYEQYF
TRBV3-1/TRBV3-2,-,TRBJ1-3,-,13,TGTGCCAGCAGCCAGACCCCCACGGACACCATATATTTT,CASSQTPTDTIYF
TRBV6-6,once,TRBJ1-5,-,16,TGTGCCAGCAGTTACCCCCCGTTACGGGTCGGTCAGCCCCAGCATTTT,CASSYPPLRVGQPQHF
TRBV12-3/TRBV12-4,-,TRBJ1-2,-,13,TGTGCCAGCAGTTTAGCGCAAACTTATGGCTACACCTTC,CASSLAQTYGYTF
TRBV5-6,-,TRBJ1-5,TRBD1,15,TGTGCCAGCGGCCTCGGACAGGCGCCTAATCAGCCCCAGCATTTT,CASGLGQAPNQPQHF
TRBV29-1,-,TRBJ1-2,-,16,TGCAGCGTTGCCCCGAGGGCATCTATCCTGGGGTATGGCTACACCTTC,CSVAPRASILGYGYTF
TRBV28,-,TRBJ2-3,-,16,TGTGCCAGCAGTTCCCTCGTAGGACAGAGCACAGATACGCAGTATTTT,CASSSLVGQSTDTQYF
TRBV7-9,-,TRBJ2-1,TRBD2,17,TGTGCCAGCAGCTCCACTATCAAGACTAGCGGGGGCGATGAGCAGTTCTTC,CASSSTIKTSGGDEQFF
TRBV7-5,-,TRBJ1-1,-,18,TGTGTCAGAAGCTTAGAAGGGCGTAGGGTCGATATGAACACTGAAGCTTTCTTT,CVRSLEGRRVDMNTEAFF
TRBV5-1,-,TRBJ1-2,TRBD1,14,TGCGCCAGCAGCTTGTCAGGGGGGGCGAATGGCTACACCTTC,CASSLSGGANGYTF
TRBV10-3,-,TRBJ2-7,-,12,TGTGCCATCAGTGTAACAGGACTCGAGCAGTACTTC,CAISVTGLEQYF
TRBV6-5,-,TRBJ1-2,-,14,TGTGCCAGCAGTTACGGCAACCCGTCCGGTGGCTACACCTTC,CASSYGNPSGGYTF
TRBV15,-,TRBJ1-2,-,16,TGTGCCACCACCAAAACTCTTTCCCCCGGGTTGGATGGCTACACCTTC,CATTKTLSPGLDGYTF
TRBV28,-,TRBJ2-7,-,14,TGTGCCAGCAGTTTATCTTCAGGCTCCTACGAGCAGTACTTC,CASSLSSGSYEQYF
TRBV13,-,TRBJ2-4,-,18,TGTGCCAGCAGCCCTTCTACCAGTGAGCGGGTAGCCAAAAACATTCAGTACTTC,CASSPSTSERVAKNIQYF
TRBV30,-,TRBJ2-1,TRBD1,14,TGTGCCTGGAGTGCCAACCAAGACAGGGGCTTGCAGTTCTTC,CAWSANQDRGLQFF
TRBV7-2,-,TRBJ1-2,-,15,TGTGCCAGCAGCTTAGCGATGGGGGGTAGTAGGGGCTACACCTTC,CASSLAMGGSRGYTF
TRBV3-1/TRBV3-2,once,TRBJ1-2,TRBD1,14,TGTGCCAGCAGCCCCAGGGGGATTTCTGATGGCTACACCTTC,CASSPRGISDGYTF
TRBV19,-,TRBJ1-1,-,15,TGTGCCAGTAGTATAGGAGAAGGGGGGACGACTGAAGCTTTCTTT,CASSIGEGGTTEAFF
TRBV6-2/TRBV6-3,-,TRBJ1-2,-,13,TGTGCCAGCAGTCCCAGGGAGCGCTATGGCTACACCTTC,CASSPRERYGYTF
TRBV7-6,-,TRBJ1-1,-,15,TGTGCCAGCAGCTTTGCGGGACGTTTGAACACTGAAGCTTTCTTT,CASSFAGRLNTEAFF
TRBV27,-,TRBJ1-1,-,15,TGTGCCAGCAGTTTAAGTCTGGCAGCGGTCGCTGAAGCTTTCTTT,CASSLSLAAVAEAFF